The entry below gives a single T cell receptor beta chain sequence along with its context. Its antigen is not identified. These data come from a study of OX40 agonist ivuxolimab in advanced cancers. Across the whole study: The patients' treatment was ivuxolimab, an agonistic anti-OX40 (CD134) antibody. Three patients, one with hepatocellular carcinoma and two with cutaneous melanoma, achieved partial responses. Study-level points and caveats: Mean expanded clone counts were higher in CD8+ than CD4+ T cells.

Per germline, CDR1 DFQATT and CDR2 SNEGSKA (reference sequence). V was cut by 1 base and J by 5 bases, with 5 bases left in between. This CDR3 region has 11 residues. Clones were sequenced by immunoSEQ multiplex PCR, and TCRdb holds only the in-frame ones, with some missing. The repertoire has some 68,000 clones, around 87% of them found once; the top ten carry 3.5% to 5%. This sequence originates from an adult with an advanced solid tumor such as melanoma, head and neck, liver or kidney cancer. This chain links TRBV20-1 with TRBJ2-5; D is uncertain. The input for sequencing was CD4+ or CD8+ T cells sorted from blood, taken in a trial of the OX40 agonist ivuxolimab. CDR3 region: CSARAQETQYF. CDR3 DNA: TGCAGTGCTAGAGCCCAGGAGACCCAGTACTTC.